This TCR beta chain originates from a study of T cell changes during pregnancy in multiple sclerosis. The repertoire was sequenced with immunoSEQ multiplex PCR; TCRdb's copy has only in-frame clones and lacks some. Altogether about 40,000 clones are present, about 90% being singletons, with the ten largest covering roughly 0.45%. The source was CD4+ T cells from peripheral blood mononuclear cells, collected in the third trimester of pregnancy. This receptor was taken from a female donor in good health, enrolled as a control in a pregnancy study.

CDR3 DNA: TGTGCCAGCAGCCCCAAATGGGGCGGGAACAATCAGCCCCAGCATTTT. It codes for CASSPKWGGNNQPQHF. The V call is TRBV7-2, the J call TRBJ1-5; maybe TRBD1 (5 bases). The V gene lost 5 bases and the J gene lost 3 bases, with 17 bases spanning the gap. The CDR3 covers 16 residues. The germline V gene encodes CDR1 SGHTA and CDR2 FQGNSA.